One sample yielded the 23 T cell receptor beta chains listed below, sequenced in a study of blood T cell repertoires in COVID-19. Sequencing was performed with immunoSEQ multiplex PCR; in TCRdb, only in-frame clones are kept and a portion is missing. The sample lists 290,000 or so clones; about 82% were seen once. The sequenced material came from peripheral blood. These receptors came from a man aged 50-60 years with active or convalescent COVID-19.

The J gene is TRBJ1-3, the V gene TRBV9, with D tentatively TRBD1 (6 bases). The CDR3 is 13 residues long. Per germline, CDR1 SGDLS and CDR2 YYNGEE. V lost 3 bases and J 7 bases, leaving 11 bases between the germline ends. The CDR3 sequence is CASSAQGSNTIYF. The CDR3 nucleotides are TGTGCCAGCAGCGCACAGGGATCGAACACCATATATTTT.

The chain carries TRBV3-1 (or the pseudogene TRBV3-2) and TRBJ2-7; 7 bases are shared with TRBD2. Looked up from germline, CDR1 is LGHDT and CDR2 is YNNKEL (reference sequence). V trimming: 1 base; J trimming: 7 bases; junction bases outside the gene matches: 4. The CDR3 extends over 13 amino acids. Written as DNA, the CDR3 is TGTGCCAGCAGCCAAGGCCTGGGGGGGGAGCAGTACTTC. Its translation is CASSQGLGGEQYF.

The CDR3 DNA sequence: TGTGCCAGCAGCCAGGCTACTAGCGCGAACACCGGGGAGCTGTTTTTT. Protein product: CASSQATSANTGELFF. This rearrangement joins TRBV4-2 to TRBJ2-2; TRBD2 matches at 7 bases. Germline lookup yields CDR1 LGHNA and CDR2 YNFKEQ. V lost 3 bases to trimming and J lost 0 bases; unmatched junction nucleotides: 4. The CDR3 has 16 residues.

The chain combines TRBV18 with TRBJ1-1; unclear D gene. Between the trimmed V and J ends, which lost 6 bases and 1 base, there was a span of 6 bases. This CDR3 spans 12 amino acids. Looked up from germline, CDR1 is KGHSH and CDR2 is LQKENI. The CDR3 loop reads CASSQANTEAFF. CDR3 coding DNA: TGTGCCAGCTCCCAGGCGAACACTGAAGCTTTCTTT. Variable domain in full (rest from reference TRBV18 and TRBJ1-1): NAGVMQNPRHLVRRRGQEARLRCSPMKGHSHVYWYRQLPEEGLKFMVYLQKENIIDESGMPKERFSAEFPKEGPSILRIQQVVRGDSAAYFCASSQANTEAFFGQGTRLTVV.

The chain employs TRBV19 and TRBJ1-3; a possible D gene is TRBD1 (5 bases). The CDR3 length is 14 residues. V lost 3 bases and J 4 bases, leaving 10 bases between the germline ends. CDR1 and CDR2 (germline): LNHDA, SQIVND (reference sequence). CDR3 DNA sequence: TGTGCCAGTAGTATGGCAGGGCCCGGAAACACCATATATTTT. This gives the protein CASSMAGPGNTIYF.

In nucleotides, the CDR3 is TGTGCCTGGTCCAGTTTCCTTTACACTGAAGCTTTCTTT. Its protein product is CAWSSFLYTEAFF. The chain employs TRBV30 and TRBJ1-1; D remains ambiguous. The CDR3 has 13 amino acids. V was trimmed by 5 bases and J by 3 bases, leaving 13 bases between them. Germline V gene data show CDR1 as GTSNPN and CDR2 as SVGIG (reference sequence).

The sample holds a few counts of this clone. V usage is TRBV7-6 and J usage is TRBJ1-5; no reliable D call. Germline CDR1 reads SGHVS; CDR2 reads FNYEAQ. The CDR3 is made up of 14 amino acids. With 3 bases removed from V and 9 bases from J, the gap between germline ends came to 15 bases. In DNA form, the CDR3 reads TGTGCCAGCAGCTTCCGGGAAGGGAGGCCGCCCCAGCATTTT. Amino acid sequence: CASSFREGRPPQHF.

In its sample, this clone was seen a few times. The gene calls are TRBV6-5 and TRBJ2-7; D possibly corresponds to TRBD1 (6 bases). Germline V CDR1 and CDR2: MNHEY, SVGAGI. The CDR3 is 15 residues long. V lost 6 bases and J 0 bases, leaving 15 bases between the germline ends. The CDR3 nucleotides read TGTGCCAGCAGCCGCACCCAGGGGCTCTCCTACGAGCAGTACTTC. It specifies CASSRTQGLSYEQYF.

The chain carries TRBV24-1 and TRBJ1-1, with D possibly being TRBD1 (6 bases). The V and J ends lost 0 bases and 1 base respectively, with 14 bases between them. This CDR3 is built from 17 residues. Germline V gene sequence: CDR1 KGHDR, CDR2 SFDVKD. The CDR3 spells CATSDLRRGGGNTEAFF. The CDR3 bases are TGTGCCACCAGTGATTTGCGCAGGGGCGGCGGGAACACTGAAGCTTTCTTT.

This clone was seen a handful of times. The CDR3 DNA follows: TGCGCCAGCAGCGATTTGTCGGACAGACCCGGGGAGCTGTTTTTT. It encodes CASSDLSDRPGELFF. V and J are TRBV5-1 and TRBJ2-2; tentatively, D is TRBD1 (6 bases). The CDR3 spans 15 residues. Trimming removed 4 bases from V and 6 bases from J, with 16 bases in between. The V gene's germline CDR1 is SGHRS and CDR2 YFSETQ.

The chain combines TRBV25-1 with TRBJ2-7, with 14 bases identical to TRBD2. V gave up 7 bases and J gave up 7 bases; unmatched junction bases: 9. Per germline, CDR1 MGHDK and CDR2 SYGVNS. The CDR3 has 15 amino acids. CDR3 DNA: TGTGCCAGCACCCCGGGACTAGCGGGAGCGGGAGAGCAGTACTTC. Amino acid sequence: CASTPGLAGAGEQYF.

This clone was recorded a few times. The V call is TRBV7-8, the J call TRBJ2-3; 10 bases map to TRBD2. The V segment lost 0 bases and the J segment 6 bases; nucleotides outside the gene matches: 12. The CDR3 consists of 18 residues. Germline CDR1 reads SGHVS; CDR2 reads FQNEAQ. The CDR3 coding sequence is TGTGCCAGCAGCTTAGCCCTATGGAGCGGGAGGGCCATGGATACGCAGTATTTT. It codes for CASSLALWSGRAMDTQYF.

The V and J genes are TRBV7-2 and TRBJ2-5; 13 nucleotides align to TRBD2. This CDR3 is 15 amino acids long. V dropped 5 bases and J dropped 1; count of bases not matched to a gene: 1. Per the germline V gene, CDR1 is SGHTA and CDR2 is FQGNSA. The CDR3 DNA sequence: TGTGCCAGCAGCCGGACTAGCGGGGGCCAAGAGACCCAGTACTTC. Its protein is CASSRTSGGQETQYF.

The V call is TRBV30, the J call TRBJ1-5; D unclear. Germline V lookup: CDR1 GTSNPN, CDR2 SVGIG (reference sequence). V gave up 2 bases and J gave up 5 bases, with 10 bases separating them. CDR3 length: 13 amino acids. In nucleotides, the CDR3 is TGTGCCTGGAGTATGGGCAATGATCAGCCCCAGCATTTT. Its translation is CAWSMGNDQPQHF.

The sample holds a few counts of this clone. The chain employs TRBV7-6 and TRBJ2-7; a weak D match, TRBD1 (6 bases). This CDR3 has 14 amino acids. Per germline, CDR1 SGHVS and CDR2 FNYEAQ. The germline V and J ends were trimmed by 4 bases and 1 base, with 11 bases remaining between them. CDR3 sequence reads: CASSSAGTSYEQYF. In DNA form, the CDR3 reads TGTGCCAGCAGCTCAGCCGGGACATCCTACGAGCAGTACTTC.

This chain links TRBV10-3 with TRBJ2-7; D is possibly TRBD1 (6 bases). Germline V gene sequence: CDR1 ENHRY, CDR2 SYGVKD. The CDR3 is 12 amino acids. Trimming stripped 6 bases from V and 6 bases from J, with 12 bases between. The CDR3 reads CAISRDNSEQYF. The DNA of the CDR3 is TGTGCCATCAGCAGGGACAATTCCGAGCAGTACTTC.

The chain has TRBV7-2 and TRBJ2-7; 7 nucleotides match TRBD1. CDR1 and CDR2 from the germline V gene are SGHTA and FQGNSA. This CDR3 region has 15 residues. Trimming removed 1 base from V and 0 bases from J; junction bases left unmatched: 3. The DNA of the CDR3 is TGTGCCAGCAGCTTAGGACAGGGAAGCTCCTACGAGCAGTACTTC. It yields the protein CASSLGQGSSYEQYF. Full variable domain (missing parts from reference TRBV7-2 and TRBJ2-7): GAGVSQSPSNKVTEKGKDVELRCDPISGHTALYWYRQSLGQGLEFLIYFQGNSAPDKSGLPSDRFSAERTGGSVSTLTIQRTQQEDSAVYLCASSLGQGSSYEQYFGPGTRLTVT.

The CDR3 nucleotides are TGTGCCAGCAGCTTAGTCTCCGGGTTGTCCTACGAGCAGTACTTC. Its protein product is CASSLVSGLSYEQYF. The chain couples TRBV7-9 to TRBJ2-7; D remains ambiguous. The CDR3 has 15 amino acids. With 1 base removed from V and 1 base from J, the gap between germline ends came to 11 bases. Per germline, CDR1 SEHNR and CDR2 FQNEAQ (reference sequence).

This chain links TRBV2 with TRBJ2-7; weak D call: TRBD1 (6 bases). The CDR3 has 12 amino acids. Germline CDR1 is SNHLY and CDR2 is FYNNEI. The V and J ends lost 7 bases and 3 bases respectively, with 10 bases between them. In DNA form, the CDR3 reads TGTGCCAGCACCAAGGACAGCTACGAGCAGTACTTC. Its translation is CASTKDSYEQYF.

V gene TRBV6-1 combines with J gene TRBJ2-7, with TRBD1 matching over 7 bases. V was clipped by 3 bases and J by 0 bases; unmatched bases: 5. In germline, CDR1 is MNHNS, CDR2 SASEGT. This CDR3 has 15 amino acids. This chain's CDR3 is CASSDLRQGSYEQYF. CDR3 nucleotides: TGTGCCAGCAGTGACCTCAGACAGGGCTCCTACGAGCAGTACTTC.

The chain has TRBV6-6 and TRBJ2-6, with TRBD2 identical over 7 bases. Germline V gene lookup returns CDR1 MNHNY and CDR2 SVGAGI (reference sequence). The CDR3 totals 16 residues. V was clipped by 8 bases and J by 4 bases; unmatched bases: 11. The CDR3 nucleotides are TGTGCCAGCCGGGGGGTGGTGTCATCCGGGGCCAACGTCCTGACTTTC. It translates to CASRGVVSSGANVLTF.

This clone turned up a few times. This sequence joins TRBV7-9 and TRBJ1-1, with 7 bases fitting TRBD1. CDR3 length equals 15 residues. Germline CDR1 SEHNR, CDR2 FQNEAQ (reference sequence). Trimming removed 1 base from V and 4 bases from J; junction bases left unmatched: 6. The CDR3 protein is CASSLDTRGSTEAFF. In DNA, the CDR3 is TGTGCCAGCAGCTTAGACACCAGGGGGAGCACTGAAGCTTTCTTT.

This clone was seen once. The rearrangement joins TRBV15 to TRBJ1-4; D remains unclear. Germline CDR1 reads LNHNV; CDR2 reads YYDKDF (reference sequence). Deletions cut 0 bases from V and 7 bases from J, with 15 bases between. The CDR3 totals 16 residues. The CDR3, as DNA: TGTGCCACCAGCAGAGATCCGGGGAGTGGGCGTGAAAAACTGTTTTTT. Translated: CATSRDPGSGREKLFF.